Below are 16 T cell receptor beta chains sequenced from a single sample in a study of blood T cell repertoires in COVID-19. Here immunoSEQ multiplex PCR was the method, and the copy in TCRdb shows in-frame clones only, minus some. The repertoire holds about 310,000 clones, with around 87% as singletons. The material sequenced was PBMCs or T cells enriched from blood (not recorded which). These receptors originate from a woman aged 18-29 years with acute COVID-19.

The chain carries TRBV5-6 and TRBJ1-4; TRBD1 is a possible D gene (5 bases). Per germline, CDR1 SGHDT and CDR2 YYEEEE. The CDR3 totals 14 residues. The V end was cut by 1 base, the J end by 7 bases, with 11 bases between. The CDR3 coding sequence is TGTGCCAGCAGCTTGAAGGGGCGGGGTGAAAAACTGTTTTTT. Its protein is CASSLKGRGEKLFF.

The chain uses TRBV5-8 and TRBJ1-6; unclear D gene. With 7 bases removed from V and 8 bases from J, the gap between germline ends came to 10 bases. Per germline, CDR1 SGHTS and CDR2 YDEGEE. This CDR3 has 12 amino acids. Here the CDR3 DNA reads TGTGCCAGCCCGTCGTCGGATTCACCCCTCCACTTT. It yields the protein CASPSSDSPLHF. Full variable domain (outside the CDR3, taken from reference TRBV5-8 and TRBJ1-6): EAGVTQSPTHLIKTRGQQATLRCSPISGHTSVYWYQQALGLGLQFLLWYDEGEERNRGNFPPRFSGRQFPNYSSELNVNALELEDSALYLCASPSSDSPLHFGNGTRLTVT.

In DNA form, the CDR3 reads TGTGCCAGCAGTGACCAGGCACCTTTCTATAATTCACCCCTCCACTTT. Translating it yields CASSDQAPFYNSPLHF. V is TRBV2 and J is TRBJ1-6; D remains unclear. The CDR3 runs to 16 residues. The V gene lost 3 bases and the J gene lost 3 bases, with 12 bases spanning the gap. Germline V gives CDR1 SNHLY, CDR2 FYNNEI.

The chain employs TRBV4-1 and TRBJ2-7, with 7 positions matching TRBD2. Germline V gene data show CDR1 as MGHRA and CDR2 as YSYEKL. The CDR3 runs to 15 residues. The J segment lost 3 bases and the V segment lost 0 bases, leaving 5 bases of the junction unmatched. Here the CDR3 DNA reads TGCGCCAGCAGCCAAGATGCGCGGGAGCGCTACGAGCAGTACTTC. Residues: CASSQDARERYEQYF.

The chain uses TRBV19 and TRBJ1-1; 7 positions agree with TRBD1. This CDR3 contains 15 residues. The germline V gene has CDR1 LNHDA and CDR2 SQIVND (reference sequence). The V gene end was trimmed by 6 bases and the J gene end by 4 bases; junction bases not matched to a gene: 11. CDR3 amino acids: CASSLTGSPLTEAFF. Written as DNA, the CDR3 is TGTGCCAGTAGCCTGACAGGGTCTCCTCTCACTGAAGCTTTCTTT.

The chain links TRBV2 to TRBJ1-2; the match to TRBD1 covers 12 bases. With V trimmed by 4 bases and J by 8 bases, 8 bases remained unmatched. CDR1 is SNHLY, CDR2 FYNNEI, per germline. The CDR3 is 15 amino acids. Here the CDR3 DNA reads TGTGCCAGCAGTGGGGACAGGGGGCCGCCTAAAGGCTACACCTTC. It translates to CASSGDRGPPKGYTF.

The CDR3 sequence: CASSLRQANQPQHF. The DNA for the CDR3 is TGTGCCAGCAGTTTAAGACAGGCCAATCAGCCCCAGCATTTT. The rearrangement uses TRBV28 and TRBJ1-5; D might be TRBD1 (6 bases). The V end lost 2 bases, the J end lost 3 bases, and 8 bases lay between the germline ends. The CDR3 loop spans 14 amino acids. Germline V CDR1 and CDR2: MDHEN, SYDVKM.

V usage is TRBV18 and J usage is TRBJ2-7; D unresolved. CDR1 and CDR2 from the germline V gene are KGHSH and LQKENI. V shed 5 bases and J shed 0 bases, with 11 bases lying between them. The CDR3 has 14 amino acids. CDR3 loop: CASSSFPGSYEQYF. CDR3 DNA: TGTGCCAGCTCATCATTCCCCGGCTCCTACGAGCAGTACTTC.

The chain is built from TRBV7-2 and TRBJ1-1, with 9 bases aligning to TRBD1. The length of the CDR3 is 14 residues. CDR1 is SGHTA, CDR2 FQGNSA, per germline. Losses at the gene ends were 5 bases for V and 5 bases for J; bases not matched to a gene: 6. The CDR3 DNA reads TGTGCCAGCAGCATAGGGACAGGGCGAACTGAAGCTTTCTTT. Its protein product is CASSIGTGRTEAFF.

The rearrangement joins TRBV7-9 to TRBJ1-6; possible D gene TRBD1, 5 bases. Germline lookup yields CDR1 SEHNR and CDR2 FQNEAQ (reference sequence). The CDR3 sequence is 14 residues long. The V end was cut by 3 bases, the J end by 12 bases, with 15 bases between. CDR3 sequence: CASSFTATGGPLHF. CDR3 DNA sequence: TGTGCCAGCAGCTTTACTGCGACCGGGGGACCCCTCCACTTT.

The CDR3 nucleotides are TGTGCTAGTGGTCCCAGGGACAGTCAGTACTTC. It is translated as CASGPRDSQYF. The chain uses TRBV12-5 and TRBJ2-7; 7 positions match TRBD1. Trimming cost V 5 bases and J 10 bases; bases outside gene matches: 5. CDR1 is LGHNT, CDR2 FRNRAP, per germline. This CDR3 spans 11 amino acids.

Turning to this clone: Other DNA variants within this sample encode the same CDR3. V is TRBV30 and J is TRBJ2-1, with D hard to call. V gave up 1 base and J gave up 4 bases, with 2 bases separating them. The CDR3 covers 11 residues. The germline CDR1 and CDR2 sequences are GTSNPN and SVGIG (reference sequence). The DNA for the CDR3 is TGTGCCTGGAGTGCGTACAATGAGCAGTTCTTC. Translating gives CAWSAYNEQFF.

The chain employs TRBV28 and TRBJ1-6; D remains ambiguous. The CDR3 length is 16 residues. Trimming left V 5 bases short and J 2 bases short, with 13 bases between. Looked up from germline, CDR1 is MDHEN and CDR2 is SYDVKM. CDR3 coding DNA: TGTGCCAGCAGTCAAACGGGTGTGCCCTATAATTCACCCCTCCACTTT. Translating it yields CASSQTGVPYNSPLHF.

This rearrangement joins TRBV11-3 to TRBJ2-7; a possible D gene is TRBD2 (6 bases). The germline V gene encodes CDR1 SGHNT and CDR2 YENEEA. Trimming left V 5 bases short and J 0 bases short, with 11 bases between. The CDR3 is 14 amino acids. The DNA for the CDR3 is TGTGCCAGCAGCCGTGGGGGGTTCTCCTACGAGCAGTACTTC. Its translation: CASSRGGFSYEQYF.

The chain employs TRBV5-1 and TRBJ1-4; 8 positions agree with TRBD1. Germline V gene data show CDR1 as SGHRS and CDR2 as YFSETQ. V shed 5 bases, J shed 3 bases, and the junction held 9 bases outside the gene matches. CDR3 length: 16 amino acids. CDR3 loop: CASRFGQGSANEKLFF. For the CDR3, the DNA is TGCGCCAGCAGATTCGGACAGGGATCGGCTAATGAAAAACTGTTTTTT.

The chain joins TRBV11-3 to TRBJ1-2; a weak D match, TRBD1 (6 bases). The CDR3 is 14 amino acids. V was pared by 0 bases and J by 5 bases, with 10 bases between. The germline V gene encodes CDR1 SGHNT and CDR2 YENEEA. The CDR3 is CASSLDHRDYGYTF. For the CDR3, the DNA is TGTGCCAGCAGCTTAGATCACAGGGATTATGGCTACACCTTC.